The clone carrying this T cell receptor (beta chain) was found many times. Its antigen is not known. The sample comes from a study of neurological immune-mediated disorders. Broader study findings: HTLV-1-associated myelopathy showed the most TCR clonal expansion; multiple sclerosis the least, below healthy controls. No CDR3 amino acid sequences recurred among expanded clones across subjects, suggesting private repertoires in all groups.

The time point was: longitudinal time-point 3. Synthesis of cDNA was accomplished via 5'RACE employing 10-nucleotide random UMIs. TCRdb processed the 5' RACE reads anew with MiXCR; each CDR3 protein has one entry. The sample records 93,000 or so distinct CDR3 sequences, about a tenth being singletons. The CDR3 covers 15 residues. Trimming cost V 4 bases and J 4 bases; bases outside gene matches: 4. Germline V gene sequence: CDR1 SGHRS, CDR2 YFSETQ. The clonotype comes from a female donor with HTLV-1-associated myelopathy (HAM/TSP). Sequencing was performed on PBMCs. The V and J genes are TRBV5-1 and TRBJ2-1, with 11 bases identical to TRBD2. The CDR3 bases are TGCGCCAGCAGCCTTCTAGCGGGGGGTTACAATGAGCAGTTCTTC. The encoded protein is CASSLLAGGYNEQFF.